A selection of T cell receptor beta chains follows, all from one sample in a study of cytomegalovirus exposure and HLA in healthy donors. Clones were read by immunoSEQ multiplex PCR, and TCRdb kept only the in-frame ones, dropping some. The sample yields 200,000 to 250,000 clones, around nine tenths seen once. The source material was PBMCs. The source of these receptors is a woman in her late teens or twenties in good health and CMV-seronegative. Both conserved end residues are part of each CDR3.

>TRBV30
CASTPRDSSYEQYF
>TRBV19
CASRIGTRDTGELFF
>TRBV27
CASSSGGGQAFF
>TRBV7-9
CASKRLLGYNEQFF
>TRBV10-1
CASSESRRTGGKGTGELFF
>TRBV30
CAWSAGQGKQPQHF
>TRBV28
CASRARGSGYEKLFF
>TRBV7-9
CASSLESAGTEAFF
>TRBV27
CASSLLGAGGYEQYF
>TRBV20-1
CSASRRGEQYF
>TRBV9
CASSPYTQTPEQYF
>TRBV5-1
CASSFESTGTNYGYTF
>TRBV10-3
CAISDSGGSYEQYF
>TRBV5-6
CASSSWAGRNQPQHF